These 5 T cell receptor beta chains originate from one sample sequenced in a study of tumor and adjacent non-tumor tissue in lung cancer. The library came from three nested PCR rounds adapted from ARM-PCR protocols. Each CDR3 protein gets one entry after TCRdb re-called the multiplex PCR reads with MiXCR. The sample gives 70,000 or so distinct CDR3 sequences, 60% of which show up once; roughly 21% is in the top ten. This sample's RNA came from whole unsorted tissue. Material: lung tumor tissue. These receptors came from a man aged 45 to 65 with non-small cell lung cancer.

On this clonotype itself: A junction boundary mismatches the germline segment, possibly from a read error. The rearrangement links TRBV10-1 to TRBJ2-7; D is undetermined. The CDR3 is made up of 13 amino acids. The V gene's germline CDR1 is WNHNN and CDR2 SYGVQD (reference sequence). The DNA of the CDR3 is TGCGGCAGCAGTGAGTCTCCGACTTACGAGCAGTACTTC. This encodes CGSSESPTYEQYF.

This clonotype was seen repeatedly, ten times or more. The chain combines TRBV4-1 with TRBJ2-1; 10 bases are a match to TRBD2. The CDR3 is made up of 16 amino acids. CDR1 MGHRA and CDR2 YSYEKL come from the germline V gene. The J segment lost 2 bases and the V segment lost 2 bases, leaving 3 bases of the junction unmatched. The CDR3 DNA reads TGCGCCAGCAGCCAACTAGCGGGAGTTGCCTACAATGAGCAGTTCTTC. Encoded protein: CASSQLAGVAYNEQFF.

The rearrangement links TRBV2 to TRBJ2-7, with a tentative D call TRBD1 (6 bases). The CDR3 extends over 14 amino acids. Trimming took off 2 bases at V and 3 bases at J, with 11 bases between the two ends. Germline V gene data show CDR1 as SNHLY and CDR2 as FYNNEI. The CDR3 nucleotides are TGTGCCAGCAGTGAAAGGGGCAGGGGCTACGAGCAGTACTTC. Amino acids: CASSERGRGYEQYF.

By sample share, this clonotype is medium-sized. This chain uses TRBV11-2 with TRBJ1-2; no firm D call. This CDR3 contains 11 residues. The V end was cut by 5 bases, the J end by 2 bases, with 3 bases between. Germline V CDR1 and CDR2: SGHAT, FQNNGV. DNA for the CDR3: TGTGCCAGCAGCCCGAACTATGGCTACACCTTC. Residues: CASSPNYGYTF.

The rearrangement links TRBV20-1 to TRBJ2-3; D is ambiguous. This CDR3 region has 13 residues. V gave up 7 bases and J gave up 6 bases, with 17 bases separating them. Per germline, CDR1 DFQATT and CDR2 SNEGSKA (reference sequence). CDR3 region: CSVYGTLVDTQYF. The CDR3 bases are TGCAGTGTTTATGGAACCCTGGTGGATACGCAGTATTTT.